This T cell receptor (beta chain) was sequenced during a study of cytomegalovirus exposure and HLA in healthy donors. Study findings and constraints: Highly shared variants forming one cluster were likely a sequencing artifact. Cytomegalovirus status, reportedly, was diagnosed with high specificity and sensitivity by the classifier.

The donors comprised healthy bone marrow donors. Trimming cost V 5 bases and J 5 bases; bases outside gene matches: 6. The CDR3 runs 13 residues. Germline CDR1 SGHVS, CDR2 FNYEAQ. As concerns this clone: Its specificity is unknown.

Vbeta (60) and Jbeta (13) primers were used in the PCR. Per the study methods: Roughly 80 million unique TCR beta chains, 10 million to 13 million of them shared, were counted by a later analysis. Here immunoSEQ multiplex PCR was the method, and the copy in TCRdb shows in-frame clones only, minus some. V and J calls and clone size are copied from that table; D and trimming were computed from the DNA. The table includes about 140,000 clones, more than 75% detected once. The V gene is TRBV7-6, the J gene TRBJ2-7, with 7 bases aligning to TRBD1. Sample: PBMCs. The sequence derives from a woman aged 18-35 years in good health and CMV-seropositive. CDR3 amino acids: CASSPTGIHEQYF. The CDR3 DNA reads TGTGCCAGCAGCCCGACAGGGATCCACGAGCAGTACTTC. The complete variable domain, with remaining parts taken from reference TRBV7-6 and TRBJ2-7, reads GAGVSQSPRYKVTKRGQDVALRCDPISGHVSLYWYRQALGQGPEFLTYFNYEAQQDKSGLPNDRFSAERPEGSISTLTIQRTEQRDSAMYRCASSPTGIHEQYFGPGTRLTVT.